The 13 T cell receptor beta chains presented below share a single source sample, sequenced in a study of read filtering for tumor transcriptome and immune sequencing. Molecular barcoded adaptors covering alpha/delta and beta/gamma chains were used on roughly 370 ng RNA. TCRdb re-analysed the reads in MiXCR, keeping a single row per CDR3 protein. Here the sample spans over 80,000 distinct CDR3 sequences, about 12% being singletons. Source material: a population of CD138-negative cells sorted from bone marrow. These receptors all come from a donor at least 40 years old with multiple myeloma.

This clonotype was picked up many times. The chain uses TRBV20-1 and TRBJ2-1, with TRBD2 identical over 10 bases. CDR3 size: 16 residues. Germline V gene data show CDR1 as DFQATT and CDR2 as SNEGSKA (reference sequence). With V trimmed by 3 bases and J by 5 bases, 10 bases remained unmatched. CDR3 bases: TGCAGTGCTAGGGGCCCCCTAGCGGGAGCTAACAATGAGCAGTTCTTC. It translates to CSARGPLAGANNEQFF.

This clonotype appeared many times. The V call is TRBV9, the J call TRBJ2-3; D is perhaps TRBD2 (5 bases). The length of the CDR3 is 12 residues. Trimming pared 5 bases from V and 3 bases from J, leaving 7 bases between. Looked up from germline, CDR1 is SGDLS and CDR2 is YYNGEE. CDR3 amino acids: CASRGGTDTQYF. CDR3 coding DNA: TGTGCCAGCAGGGGCGGGACAGATACGCAGTATTTT.

This clonotype has ten or more counts. The rearrangement links TRBV2 to TRBJ2-1; possible D gene TRBD2, 6 bases. The CDR3 runs 13 residues. Between the trimmed V and J ends, which lost 8 bases and 4 bases, there was a span of 12 bases. Germline lookup yields CDR1 SNHLY and CDR2 FYNNEI. Here the CDR3 reads CASQKGLYNEQFF. The CDR3 DNA reads as TGTGCCAGCCAAAAGGGACTGTACAATGAGCAGTTCTTC. Using reference TRBV2 and TRBJ2-1 for the parts outside the CDR3, the full variable domain is EPEVTQTPSHQVTQMGQEVILRCVPISNHLYFYWYRQILGQKVEFLVSFYNNEISEKSEIFDDQFSVERPDGSNFTLKIRSTKLEDSAMYFCASQKGLYNEQFFGPGTRLTVL.

This clonotype was picked up many times. Written as DNA, the CDR3 is TGCAGCGTTGTCGGCGCGGCGAACACCGGGGAGCTGTTTTTT. It is translated as CSVVGAANTGELFF. V and J are TRBV29-1 and TRBJ2-2; D unclear. Germline values: CDR1 SQVTM, CDR2 ANQGSEA. V gave up 4 bases and J gave up 0 bases, with 9 bases separating them. The CDR3 loop spans 14 amino acids.

This clonotype has at least ten counts. One end of the junction varies from germline; a read error may be responsible. DNA for the CDR3: TGTGCCAGTAGAATAGACAGAAACACTGAAGCTTTCTTT. It is translated as CASRIDRNTEAFF. This sequence joins TRBV19 and TRBJ1-1, with D maybe TRBD1 (5 bases). The CDR3 extends over 13 amino acids. Germline V lookup: CDR1 LNHDA, CDR2 SQIVND (reference sequence).

This sequence joins TRBV29-1 and TRBJ1-1, with D possibly TRBD1 on 6 matching bases. Trimming stripped 1 base from V and 11 bases from J, with 17 bases between. This CDR3 has 13 amino acids. In germline, CDR1 is SQVTM, CDR2 ANQGSEA. DNA for the CDR3: TGCAGCGTTGAAGTGGGGGCTGGGGGTAACGCTTTCTTT. It codes for CSVEVGAGGNAFF.

This clonotype was found many times. This chain joins TRBV28 and TRBJ2-1; D is possibly TRBD2 (6 bases). Germline loops: CDR1 MDHEN, CDR2 SYDVKM. This CDR3 is 14 amino acids long. Trimming stripped 2 bases from V and 2 bases from J, with 7 bases between. The CDR3 loop reads CASSLPGAYNEQFF. CDR3 bases: TGTGCCAGCAGTTTACCGGGAGCCTACAATGAGCAGTTCTTC.

This clonotype was found many times. The chain carries TRBV5-1 and TRBJ2-2, with 8 nucleotides matching TRBD1. CDR1 is SGHRS and CDR2 is YFSETQ in the germline V gene. V shed 0 bases and J 11 bases; nucleotides not matched to a gene: 9. The CDR3 runs 15 residues. CDR3 sequence reads: CASSLVQGVSPELFF. The CDR3 DNA follows: TGCGCCAGCAGCTTGGTACAGGGGGTTTCCCCAGAGCTGTTTTTT.

The V and J genes are TRBV14 and TRBJ2-7, with D possibly matching TRBD2 (5 bases). Trimming cost V 4 bases and J 4 bases, with 11 bases left between them. The CDR3 runs 13 residues. CDR1 and CDR2 from the germline V gene are SGHDN and FVKESK. The CDR3 is CASSLFREYEQYF. The CDR3 nucleotides read TGTGCCAGCAGCCTATTCCGGGAATACGAGCAGTACTTC.

The table lists this clonotype with many counts. The chain couples TRBV7-2 to TRBJ1-5; D gene ambiguous. CDR1 is SGHTA and CDR2 is FQGNSA in the germline V gene. Trimming removed 5 bases at V and 4 bases at J, with 6 bases between. This CDR3 has 12 amino acids. The CDR3 bases are TGTGCCAGCAGCGCGAATAATCAGCCCCAGCATTTT. Protein: CASSANNQPQHF.

A word on this clonotype: Germline is not matched at one junction end, which may reflect a read error. The chain couples TRBV13 to TRBJ1-1; tentatively, D is TRBD1 (6 bases). The CDR3 extends over 14 amino acids. Germline values: CDR1 PRHDT, CDR2 FYEKMQ (reference sequence). Here the CDR3 DNA reads TGTGCCAGCAGCCGTACAGGGTTCTCCACTGGAGCTTTCTTT. Translated, it gives CASSRTGFSTGAFF.

There are many counts of this clonotype. The chain is built from TRBV2 and TRBJ2-1; the match to TRBD2 covers 13 bases. J was trimmed by 15 bases and V by 4 bases; bases with no gene match: 15. The CDR3 has 16 amino acids. Germline CDR1 is SNHLY and CDR2 is FYNNEI. The DNA of the CDR3 is TGTGCCAGCAGTGGCACAGGGGGGACTAGCGGGGCCGCTCGGTTCTTC. It encodes CASSGTGGTSGAARFF.

This clonotype has at least ten counts. Compared with germline, one end of the junction differs, possibly owing to a read error. The V and J genes are TRBV10-3 and TRBJ2-7, with D maybe TRBD1 (6 bases). Germline values: CDR1 ENHRY, CDR2 SYGVKD. CDR3 length: 13 residues. This CDR3 reads CAIGEQGSREQYF. The CDR3, as DNA: TGTGCCATCGGTGAACAGGGAAGTCGGGAGCAGTACTTC.